This is a list of T cell receptor beta chains from one sample in a study of T-cell memory formation after mild COVID-19. TCRdb analysed the 5' RACE reads with MiXCR anew, one entry per CDR3 protein. Of 150,000 or so distinct CDR3 sequences listed, under 30% are singletons. Sequenced sample: PBMCs or a T cell subset sorted from them (not recorded which). Receptors originate from an adult woman who had mild COVID-19 (a few samples of this study predate the infection). Cell type and time point are not known. Both conserved end residues are part of each CDR3. D genes are given only for firm matches. Clone size, where shown, is once, few, many, or a class for clones that have expanded.

V gene: TRBV2; J gene: TRBJ2-7; D gene: .; clone size: .; CDR3 DNA: TGTGCCAGCAGTGAATACGGCCCGGGATCAGACTACGAGCAGTACTTC; CDR3 protein: CASSEYGPGSDYEQYF
V gene: TRBV6-1; J gene: TRBJ1-3; D gene: TRBD1; clone size: few; CDR3 DNA: TGTGCCAGCAGTGGATCCGGGACAGGGGAAAACACCATATATTTT; CDR3 protein: CASSGSGTGENTIYF
V gene: TRBV6-1; J gene: TRBJ1-2; D gene: .; clone size: once; CDR3 DNA: TGTGCCAGCAGTCCCGGTGGGTCGATGGGTGGCTACACCTTC; CDR3 protein: CASSPGGSMGGYTF
V gene: TRBV6-2/TRBV6-3; J gene: TRBJ2-7; D gene: .; clone size: few; CDR3 DNA: TGTGCCAGCAGTTGGACTGGGGACTACGAGCAGTACTTC; CDR3 protein: CASSWTGDYEQYF
V gene: TRBV7-6; J gene: TRBJ1-1; D gene: TRBD1; clone size: .; CDR3 DNA: TGTGCCAGCAGCTTAACGACAGGGGGCACTGAAGCTTTCTTT; CDR3 protein: CASSLTTGGTEAFF
V gene: TRBV7-7; J gene: TRBJ2-2; D gene: .; clone size: .; CDR3 DNA: TGTGCTAGCAGCTTAGCCCCAGGGAGGAACACCGGGGAGCTGTTTTTT; CDR3 protein: CASSLAPGRNTGELFF
V gene: TRBV12-3/TRBV12-4; J gene: TRBJ1-1; D gene: .; clone size: .; CDR3 DNA: TGTGCCAGCAGTTTGGGGTGGACGTATGAAGCTTTCTTT; CDR3 protein: CASSLGWTYEAFF
V gene: TRBV6-1; J gene: TRBJ1-1; D gene: .; clone size: .; CDR3 DNA: TGTGCCAGCAGTGAAGCGCTTCATGGGGTTAACACTGAAGCTTTCTTT; CDR3 protein: CASSEALHGVNTEAFF
V gene: TRBV29-1; J gene: TRBJ2-2; D gene: TRBD1; clone size: few; CDR3 DNA: TGCAGCGTTGAGGACTCAGGGGGCTACACCGGGGAGCTGTTTTTT; CDR3 protein: CSVEDSGGYTGELFF
V gene: TRBV29-1; J gene: TRBJ2-7; D gene: .; clone size: few; CDR3 DNA: TGCAGCGCGAGACTAGCCTACGAGCAGTACTTC; CDR3 protein: CSARLAYEQYF
V gene: TRBV6-1; J gene: TRBJ1-2; D gene: .; clone size: once; CDR3 DNA: TGTGCCAGCAGTGAACGGTGGACCCGGAACGGCTACACCTTC; CDR3 protein: CASSERWTRNGYTF
V gene: TRBV7-2; J gene: TRBJ1-1; D gene: .; clone size: few; CDR3 DNA: TGTGCCAGCAGCTTAGTCCGTTCGGGTCGAACTGAAGCTTTCTTT; CDR3 protein: CASSLVRSGRTEAFF
V gene: TRBV20-1; J gene: TRBJ1-2; D gene: .; clone size: .; CDR3 DNA: TGCAGTGCTAGAGTTTTCACCCTGGCCGACTATGGCTACACCTTC; CDR3 protein: CSARVFTLADYGYTF
V gene: TRBV2; J gene: TRBJ1-2; D gene: .; clone size: .; CDR3 DNA: TGTGCCAGCACAGACGGGGAAACATATGGCTACACCTTC; CDR3 protein: CASTDGETYGYTF
V gene: TRBV4-1; J gene: TRBJ2-5; D gene: .; clone size: .; CDR3 DNA: TGCGCCAGCAGCCAAGAGCGGGTCCAAGAGACCCAGTACTTC; CDR3 protein: CASSQERVQETQYF
V gene: TRBV11-2; J gene: TRBJ1-2; D gene: TRBD1; clone size: .; CDR3 DNA: TGTGCCAGCAACCTAGGGGGCTTGGATAACTATGGCTACACCTTC; CDR3 protein: CASNLGGLDNYGYTF
V gene: TRBV7-2; J gene: TRBJ2-4; D gene: .; clone size: .; CDR3 DNA: TGTGCCAGCAGCTTAGCGCTAGAGGGGACGATTAACATTCAGTACTTC; CDR3 protein: CASSLALEGTINIQYF
V gene: TRBV2; J gene: TRBJ2-7; D gene: .; clone size: .; CDR3 DNA: TGTGCCAGCAGGACCGGGACCAACCACTTCTACGAGCAGTACTTC; CDR3 protein: CASRTGTNHFYEQYF
V gene: TRBV7-9; J gene: TRBJ1-1; D gene: .; clone size: many; CDR3 DNA: TGTGCCAGCAGCTTAGGGGTCACTGAAGCTTTCTTT; CDR3 protein: CASSLGVTEAFF
V gene: TRBV5-5; J gene: TRBJ2-1; D gene: TRBD2; clone size: few; CDR3 DNA: TGTGCCAGCAGCTTCGGGACTAGGTGGGATGAGCAGTTCTTC; CDR3 protein: CASSFGTRWDEQFF
V gene: TRBV12-3/TRBV12-4; J gene: TRBJ2-1; D gene: TRBD2; clone size: .; CDR3 DNA: TGTGCCAGCAGTTTGGGACTAGCGGGGGGGCCCAATGAGCAGTTCTTC; CDR3 protein: CASSLGLAGGPNEQFF
V gene: TRBV5-1; J gene: TRBJ1-2; D gene: .; clone size: .; CDR3 DNA: TGCGCCAGCAGACCAACAGGGACCTATGGCTACACCTTC; CDR3 protein: CASRPTGTYGYTF
V gene: TRBV6-5; J gene: TRBJ1-5; D gene: TRBD1; clone size: .; CDR3 DNA: TGTGCCAGCAGTTCCCGGACAGGGCAACGTCAGCCCCAGCATTTT; CDR3 protein: CASSSRTGQRQPQHF
V gene: TRBV7-2; J gene: TRBJ2-7; D gene: .; clone size: .; CDR3 DNA: TGTGCCAGCAGATTAGCGGCGGGGCCGCCCTCCTACGAGCAGTACTTC; CDR3 protein: CASRLAAGPPSYEQYF
V gene: TRBV29-1; J gene: TRBJ1-2; D gene: .; clone size: .; CDR3 DNA: TGCAGCGCTGGCTGGGTCCCCTTTATAGGCTACACCTTC; CDR3 protein: CSAGWVPFIGYTF
V gene: TRBV4-1; J gene: TRBJ2-1; D gene: TRBD2; clone size: few; CDR3 DNA: TGCGCCAGCAGCCAAGATCGTCCGTTGTCGGCGGGAGTGGGGAATGAGCAGTTCTTC; CDR3 protein: CASSQDRPLSAGVGNEQFF
V gene: TRBV6-4; J gene: TRBJ2-5; D gene: .; clone size: .; CDR3 DNA: TGTGACAGCAGACCCCCTTTGGTAGGGGGGCAAGAGACCCAGTACTTC; CDR3 protein: CDSRPPLVGGQETQYF
V gene: TRBV19; J gene: TRBJ2-1; D gene: TRBD2; clone size: .; CDR3 DNA: TGTGCCAGTAGTATAGATGATAGCGGGAGGTCCAGCTCCTACAATGAGCAGTTCTTC; CDR3 protein: CASSIDDSGRSSSYNEQFF
V gene: TRBV5-1; J gene: TRBJ1-5; D gene: .; clone size: .; CDR3 DNA: TGCGCCAGCAGCTGGGAGGGGGAGCTCAATCAGCCCCAGCATTTT; CDR3 protein: CASSWEGELNQPQHF
V gene: TRBV27; J gene: TRBJ2-6; D gene: .; clone size: .; CDR3 DNA: TGTGCCAGCAGCCAAATCATTGGGGAACGGGCTGGGGCCAACGTCCTGACTTTC; CDR3 protein: CASSQIIGERAGANVLTF
V gene: TRBV7-2; J gene: TRBJ2-3; D gene: .; clone size: .; CDR3 DNA: TGTGCCAGCACCACTTTTGGGGGCACAGATACGCAGTATTTT; CDR3 protein: CASTTFGGTDTQYF
V gene: TRBV15; J gene: TRBJ2-1; D gene: .; clone size: .; CDR3 DNA: TGTGCCACCAGCAGAGATCGGAGCGATGAGCAGTTCTTC; CDR3 protein: CATSRDRSDEQFF
V gene: TRBV5-1; J gene: TRBJ1-1; D gene: .; clone size: few; CDR3 DNA: TGCGCCAGCAGCTTGGGATACACTGAAGCTTTCTTT; CDR3 protein: CASSLGYTEAFF
V gene: TRBV5-1; J gene: TRBJ2-5; D gene: TRBD1; clone size: few; CDR3 DNA: TGCGCCAGCAGCTCGGACAGGGGGTTGGAAGAGACCCAGTACTTC; CDR3 protein: CASSSDRGLEETQYF
V gene: TRBV20-1; J gene: TRBJ2-3; D gene: .; clone size: .; CDR3 DNA: TGCAGTGCTAGAGATCGGGCAGGGGCAGATACGCAGTATTTT; CDR3 protein: CSARDRAGADTQYF
V gene: TRBV5-5; J gene: TRBJ1-5; D gene: .; clone size: .; CDR3 DNA: TGTGCCAGCAGCCCGGACGGGAATAGCAATCAGCCCCAGCATTTT; CDR3 protein: CASSPDGNSNQPQHF
V gene: TRBV7-9; J gene: TRBJ2-7; D gene: .; clone size: .; CDR3 DNA: TGTGCCAGCAGCTCCTATAATCTCGAGCAGTACTTC; CDR3 protein: CASSSYNLEQYF
V gene: TRBV20-1; J gene: TRBJ2-1; D gene: TRBD2; clone size: .; CDR3 DNA: TGCAGTGCCTCTCCGCGGCCTAGCGGAATTTCTCGCTTCTACTACAATGAGCAGTTCTTC; CDR3 protein: CSASPRPSGISRFYYNEQFF
V gene: TRBV20-1; J gene: TRBJ2-7; D gene: .; clone size: few; CDR3 DNA: TGCAGTGCTAGCTTGCGGACCTCCTACGAGCAGTACTTC; CDR3 protein: CSASLRTSYEQYF
V gene: TRBV12-3/TRBV12-4; J gene: TRBJ1-5; D gene: TRBD1; clone size: .; CDR3 DNA: TGTGCCAGCAGTGTTAAAACCGGGACAGTAAGTCAACGAGGTCAGCCCCAGCATTTT; CDR3 protein: CASSVKTGTVSQRGQPQHF
V gene: TRBV2; J gene: TRBJ2-7; D gene: .; clone size: .; CDR3 DNA: TGTGCCAGCAGCAAACTCACTCAACTGGGGGACGAGCAGTACTTC; CDR3 protein: CASSKLTQLGDEQYF
V gene: TRBV9; J gene: TRBJ2-3; D gene: TRBD2; clone size: .; CDR3 DNA: TGTGCCAGCAGCGTAGGGCTAGCGGCGGGGGATACGCAGTATTTT; CDR3 protein: CASSVGLAAGDTQYF
V gene: TRBV20-1; J gene: TRBJ1-2; D gene: TRBD1; clone size: .; CDR3 DNA: TGCAGTGCTAGAGACAAGTCCCCCCGGGACAGCGCTAACTATGGCTACACCTTC; CDR3 protein: CSARDKSPRDSANYGYTF
V gene: TRBV5-1; J gene: TRBJ1-1; D gene: TRBD1; clone size: .; CDR3 DNA: TGCGCCAGCAGCTCGTGGACAGGAGAGAACACTGAAGCTTTCTTT; CDR3 protein: CASSSWTGENTEAFF
V gene: TRBV9; J gene: TRBJ2-7; D gene: .; clone size: .; CDR3 DNA: TGTGCCAGCAGCGTAGCCACAGGTGGCCACGAGCAGTACTTC; CDR3 protein: CASSVATGGHEQYF
V gene: TRBV7-2; J gene: TRBJ2-7; D gene: .; clone size: .; CDR3 DNA: TGTGCCAGCAGCTTCGGCCCCGGAGGAGACTACGAGCAGTACTTC; CDR3 protein: CASSFGPGGDYEQYF
V gene: TRBV6-6; J gene: TRBJ1-2; D gene: .; clone size: .; CDR3 DNA: TGTGCCAGCAGTTACTTGGACCTGGCAAAGGGCTACACCTTC; CDR3 protein: CASSYLDLAKGYTF
V gene: TRBV12-3/TRBV12-4; J gene: TRBJ2-5; D gene: .; clone size: .; CDR3 DNA: TGTGCCAGCAGTTTGGATCCCCAAGAGACCCAGTACTTC; CDR3 protein: CASSLDPQETQYF
V gene: TRBV12-3/TRBV12-4; J gene: TRBJ1-2; D gene: .; clone size: .; CDR3 DNA: TGTGCCAGCGGATCGAACACAGGGTCGGACTATGGCTACACCTTC; CDR3 protein: CASGSNTGSDYGYTF
V gene: TRBV6-5; J gene: TRBJ2-7; D gene: .; clone size: many; CDR3 DNA: TGTGCCAGCAGTTACGCGGTCAGCTCCTACGAGCAGTACTTC; CDR3 protein: CASSYAVSSYEQYF
V gene: TRBV6-2/TRBV6-3; J gene: TRBJ2-1; D gene: .; clone size: .; CDR3 DNA: TGTGCCAGCAGTTCCCGGGACTCCTTCTACAATGAGCAGTTCTTC; CDR3 protein: CASSSRDSFYNEQFF
V gene: TRBV4-1; J gene: TRBJ1-4; D gene: .; clone size: .; CDR3 DNA: TGCGCCAGCAGCCAGCATAGGGGGACTAATGAAAAACTGTTTTTT; CDR3 protein: CASSQHRGTNEKLFF
V gene: TRBV18; J gene: TRBJ1-4; D gene: .; clone size: .; CDR3 DNA: TGTGCCAGCTCACCACCCTCCGGGCGAGAAAGGGCAACTAATGAAAAACTGTTTTTT; CDR3 protein: CASSPPSGRERATNEKLFF
V gene: TRBV29-1; J gene: TRBJ2-1; D gene: .; clone size: .; CDR3 DNA: TGCAGCGTATCCATGATAGCTATTGAGCAGTTCTTC; CDR3 protein: CSVSMIAIEQFF
V gene: TRBV15; J gene: TRBJ2-3; D gene: .; clone size: many; CDR3 DNA: TGTGCCACCAGCAGATCAGAACGGGACACAGGCACAGATACGCAGTATTTT; CDR3 protein: CATSRSERDTGTDTQYF
V gene: TRBV5-1; J gene: TRBJ2-3; D gene: TRBD1; clone size: .; CDR3 DNA: TGCGCCAGCACCTCGGGACAGGGTTCAGATACGCAGTATTTT; CDR3 protein: CASTSGQGSDTQYF
V gene: TRBV27; J gene: TRBJ1-5; D gene: .; clone size: .; CDR3 DNA: TGTGCCAGCAGTTTAACTGCCGGGGCAGTTTTCAATCAGCCCCAGCATTTT; CDR3 protein: CASSLTAGAVFNQPQHF
V gene: TRBV4-1; J gene: TRBJ2-2; D gene: TRBD1; clone size: .; CDR3 DNA: TGCGCCAGCAGCAGGGACAGGTCCACCGGGGAGCTGTTTTTT; CDR3 protein: CASSRDRSTGELFF
V gene: TRBV14; J gene: TRBJ2-3; D gene: .; clone size: few; CDR3 DNA: TGTGCCAGCAGCCAAGGGCGCACAGATACGCAGTATTTT; CDR3 protein: CASSQGRTDTQYF
V gene: TRBV10-3; J gene: TRBJ2-7; D gene: .; clone size: few; CDR3 DNA: TGTGCCATCAGTGAAGGGGTCTCCTACGAGCAGTACTTC; CDR3 protein: CAISEGVSYEQYF